Below are 2 T cell receptor beta chains sequenced from a single sample in a study of blood T cell repertoires in COVID-19. Generated by immunoSEQ multiplex PCR, the TCRdb table keeps only in-frame clones and is missing some. There are about 88,000 clones in the sample; 85% to 95% occur only once, and roughly 1.7% lies in the top ten. Sequenced input: peripheral blood. These receptors were taken from a man between 60 and 75 years old with acute or convalescent COVID-19.

The rearrangement uses TRBV5-8 and TRBJ2-3; TRBD2 matches at 8 bases. The CDR3 runs 16 residues. From germline, CDR1 is SGHTS and CDR2 YDEGEE. V was pared by 0 bases and J by 2 bases, with 5 bases of the junction left unmatched. CDR3 sequence reads: CASSLELAAYTDTQYF. CDR3 bases: TGTGCCAGCAGCTTGGAACTAGCGGCCTACACAGATACGCAGTATTTT.

CDR3 region: CASSPPSYGYTF. The CDR3 DNA reads TGTGCCAGCTCACCACCGAGCTATGGCTACACCTTC. The chain couples TRBV18 to TRBJ1-2; D gene uncertain. Looked up from germline, CDR1 is KGHSH and CDR2 is LQKENI. The CDR3 has 12 residues. Trimming shortened V by 0 bases and J by 4 bases, and 3 bases separated the two germline ends.